These T cell receptor beta chains were read from a single sample in a study of cytotoxic CD8 clonotypes in ibrutinib-treated CLL. Using immunoSEQ multiplex PCR, the repertoire was profiled, and TCRdb retains in-frame clones only, with some absent. The table lists around 27,000 clones, 55% to 70% of them singletons, with about 53% in the top ten. This sample comprised PBMCs, obtained at disease progression, from a patient treated with ibrutinib. These receptors were collected from a human donor with chronic lymphocytic leukemia. The CDR3 runs from the conserved cysteine through the conserved F or W. A D gene is named only where the DNA matches it firmly. Clone size is shown for a subset of rows, as once, few, many or a class of expanded clone.

NA	TRBV4-1	TRBJ1-2	TRBD1	TGCGCCAGCAGCCTCCAGGACAGGGGGTATGGCTACACCTTC	CASSLQDRGYGYTF
NA	TRBV6-5	TRBJ2-3	NA	TGTGCCAGCAGTTTCCCGGGGCCCACAGATACGCAGTATTTT	CASSFPGPTDTQYF
NA	TRBV4-3	TRBJ1-1	NA	TGCGCCAGCAGCCAAGAAACAGGGACGAACACTGAAGCTTTCTTT	CASSQETGTNTEAFF
NA	TRBV18	TRBJ2-7	NA	TGTGCCAGCTCACCACGGTCCACCTCCTACGAGCAGTACTTC	CASSPRSTSYEQYF
NA	TRBV27	TRBJ2-7	TRBD1	TGTGCCAGCAGTACCCGGACAGGGAACGAGAGGTACGAGCAGTACTTC	CASSTRTGNERYEQYF
NA	TRBV28	TRBJ1-6	NA	TGTGCCAGCGGCGTCTCTTCTAATTCACCCCTCCACTTT	CASGVSSNSPLHF
NA	TRBV18	TRBJ1-6	NA	TGTGCCAGCTCACCACCGGGGGGGAATTCACCCCTCCACTTT	CASSPPGGNSPLHF
NA	TRBV4-1	TRBJ2-3	NA	TGCGCCAGCAGCCAAGAACGGTGGGGATCCACAGATACGCAGTATTTT	CASSQERWGSTDTQYF
NA	TRBV19	TRBJ2-1	NA	TGTGCCAGTAGTCTGGGACTTATCAATGAGCAGTTCTTC	CASSLGLINEQFF
NA	TRBV7-6	TRBJ1-1	TRBD1	TGTGCCAGCAGCTTAACAGGGGGCTTCGCTGAAGCTTTCTTT	CASSLTGGFAEAFF
NA	TRBV28	TRBJ2-7	NA	TGTGCCAGCAGTGAAAGGGGAAGTGGACCCGAGCAGTACTTC	CASSERGSGPEQYF
NA	TRBV6-5	TRBJ1-2	NA	TGTGCCAGCAGTTGGGGCAGCCCTTCTGGGGGCTACACCTTC	CASSWGSPSGGYTF
NA	TRBV19	TRBJ1-6	NA	TGTGCCACCCTGGGGGAGAATAATTCACCCCTCCACTTT	CATLGENNSPLHF
NA	TRBV5-1	TRBJ2-1	TRBD1	TGCGCCAGCAGCTTGGCCGGCGACAGGGGGATTTCGAGTGAGCAGTTCTTC	CASSLAGDRGISSEQFF
NA	TRBV4-1	TRBJ1-5	NA	TGCGCCAGCAGCCAAAGATCCGGACGGGTGGCGAGCAATCAGCCCCAGCATTTT	CASSQRSGRVASNQPQHF
few	TRBV2	TRBJ2-7	TRBD1	TGTGCCAGCAGTTGGGACAGCGCCGGGGAGCAGTACTTC	CASSWDSAGEQYF
NA	TRBV7-8	TRBJ1-1	TRBD1	TGTGCCAGCAGCCCAAGGGGGCCCGGGCCACACACTGAAGCTTTCTTT	CASSPRGPGPHTEAFF
NA	TRBV9	TRBJ1-1	TRBD1	TGTGCCAGCAGCACCTCGATTTCGACAGGGGCCACTGAAGCTTTCTTT	CASSTSISTGATEAFF
NA	TRBV30	TRBJ1-5	NA	TGTGCCTGGAGCCGGGGCAATCAGCCCCAGCATTTT	CAWSRGNQPQHF
NA	TRBV19	TRBJ1-3	NA	TGTGCCAGTAGTACCCGGACAGCGACCTCTGGAAACACCATATATTTT	CASSTRTATSGNTIYF
few	TRBV11-3	TRBJ1-6	NA	TGTGCCAGCAGCTCTGGAGGGTTGGGGTCACCCCTCCACTTT	CASSSGGLGSPLHF
NA	TRBV5-1	TRBJ2-3	NA	TGCGCCAGCAGAGGGACGGCTACAGATACGCAGTATTTT	CASRGTATDTQYF
NA	TRBV2	TRBJ2-5	TRBD1	TGTGCCAGCAGCCGACCGATTAAGAGAAACAGGGGAGAGGGCTGGGAGACCCAGTACTTC	CASSRPIKRNRGEGWETQYF
once	TRBV18	TRBJ2-3	NA	TGTGCCAGCGGGTCCGGGACCCCAGGAACAGATACGCAGTATTTT	CASGSGTPGTDTQYF
once	TRBV4-3	TRBJ1-1	NA	TGCGCCAGCAGCCGATCCCTCGGGGACACTGAAGCTTTCTTT	CASSRSLGDTEAFF
NA	TRBV7-3	TRBJ2-3	NA	TGTGCCAGCAGCTTAATGAACACAGATACGCAGTATTTT	CASSLMNTDTQYF
NA	TRBV7-9	TRBJ2-7	TRBD2	TGTGCCAGCAGACTAGTGGGGCTAGCGGGGCAAGGCCACGAGCAGTACTTC	CASRLVGLAGQGHEQYF
NA	TRBV14	TRBJ2-2	NA	TGTGCCAGCATGAAGGGTGCGAACACCGGGGAGCTGTTTTTT	CASMKGANTGELFF
NA	TRBV4-1	TRBJ2-1	TRBD2	TGCGCCAGCAGCCAAGCCGGCGGGGGGGCCAATGAGCAGTTCTTC	CASSQAGGGANEQFF
NA	TRBV7-8	TRBJ2-3	TRBD2	TGTGCCAGCAGCTTAGCGAGCGGGGGGCCCACAGATACGCAGTATTTT	CASSLASGGPTDTQYF
NA	TRBV11-2	TRBJ2-4	TRBD1	TGTGCCAGCAGGGAAGGACAGGGGAATACCAAAAACATTCAGTACTTC	CASREGQGNTKNIQYF
few	TRBV19	TRBJ1-1	NA	TGTGCCAGTAGTAGGGACATTTTGAACACTGAAGCTTTCTTT	CASSRDILNTEAFF
few	TRBV5-4	TRBJ1-2	NA	TGTGCCAGCAGCTTGGCCGCAGGGATGCCTATCTATGGCTACACCTTC	CASSLAAGMPIYGYTF
NA	TRBV5-1	TRBJ1-6	TRBD1	TGCGCCAGCAGCACGGACAGGGCAGTCTCACCCCTCCACTTT	CASSTDRAVSPLHF
few	TRBV14	TRBJ1-1	TRBD1	TGTGCCAGCAGCCAAAGGACAGGGGGGATCGCTGAAGCTTTCTTT	CASSQRTGGIAEAFF
few	TRBV7-8	TRBJ1-5	NA	TGTGCCAGCAGCGCCGCACTTGGGCAGCCCCAGCATTTT	CASSAALGQPQHF
NA	TRBV2	TRBJ1-1	NA	TGTGCCAGCAGACAAACGAACACTGAAGCTTTCTTT	CASRQTNTEAFF
NA	TRBV10-3	TRBJ2-5	NA	TGTGCCATCAGTGAGTCGAGGGAAGAGACCCAGTACTTC	CAISESREETQYF
NA	TRBV6-5	TRBJ2-3	TRBD2	TGTGCCAGCAGTCCCGGGGGGGGACTAGATACGCAGTATTTT	CASSPGGGLDTQYF
few	TRBV6-6	TRBJ2-1	NA	TGTGCCAGCAGTTTCGACAATGAGCAGTTCTTC	CASSFDNEQFF
NA	TRBV7-6	TRBJ2-2	TRBD2	TGTGCCAGCAGCTTATTGGTAGCGGGGGCGGACGGGGAGCTGTTTTTT	CASSLLVAGADGELFF
few	TRBV12-5	TRBJ2-2	NA	TGTGCTAGTGCCCTTCCGGGGACCGGGGAGCTGTTTTTT	CASALPGTGELFF
NA	TRBV19	TRBJ2-2	NA	TGTGCCAGTAGTATGACGAACACCGGGGAGCTGTTTTTT	CASSMTNTGELFF
NA	TRBV4-1	TRBJ2-7	NA	TGCGCCAGCAGCCAAGAACAGGGGGGGATCTACGAGCAGTACTTC	CASSQEQGGIYEQYF
NA	TRBV6-5	TRBJ2-1	TRBD1	TGTGCCAGCAGTTACTCGGGGACAGGGATAGATGAGCAGTTCTTC	CASSYSGTGIDEQFF
once	TRBV5-4	TRBJ2-6	NA	TGTGCCAGCACCCTCAAACGGACAGCCAATTTCTCTGGGGCCAACGTCCTGACTTTC	CASTLKRTANFSGANVLTF
NA	TRBV7-7	TRBJ2-5	NA	TGTGCCAGCAGCTTTGCCGGGTTAGAGACCCAGTACTTC	CASSFAGLETQYF
NA	TRBV13	TRBJ1-4	NA	TGTGCCAGCAGCTTAAATCGGGTTGAAAAACTGTTTTTT	CASSLNRVEKLFF
NA	TRBV7-2	TRBJ2-7	TRBD2	TGTGCCAGCAGCTTAGTCCTAGCGGGGCTCTACGAGCAGTACTTC	CASSLVLAGLYEQYF
NA	TRBV4-1	TRBJ1-4	NA	TGCGCCAGTCATCAGGGGCCTTTTGTTGCTAATGAAAAACTGTTTTTT	CASHQGPFVANEKLFF
NA	TRBV9	TRBJ1-6	NA	TGTGCCAGCAGCGTAGCTCCGGGTTGGAATTCACCCCTCCACTTT	CASSVAPGWNSPLHF
NA	TRBV7-9	TRBJ2-1	TRBD2	TGTGCCAGCAGCAATAGCGGGGGGAAGTACAATGAGCAGTTCTTC	CASSNSGGKYNEQFF
once	TRBV13	TRBJ2-7	TRBD1	TGTGCCAGCAGCTTAAACCCGGGACAGGGACGGTCCTACGAGCAGTACTTC	CASSLNPGQGRSYEQYF
NA	TRBV5-1	TRBJ2-6	NA	TGCGCCAGCAGTCTCTCTCCACAGGGCTCTGGGGCCAACGTCCTGACTTTC	CASSLSPQGSGANVLTF
NA	TRBV4-2	TRBJ2-2	NA	TGTGCCAGCAGCCAAGAGGCAGGAGCGAACACCGGGGAGCTGTTTTTT	CASSQEAGANTGELFF
NA	TRBV9	TRBJ2-4	TRBD1	TGTGCCAGCAGCGCGGGGACAGGGGAAAACATTCAGTACTTC	CASSAGTGENIQYF
NA	TRBV4-2	TRBJ2-5	NA	TGTGCCAGCAGCCACCCCGTAAACACTGGGCAGGGTTGGGGGACCCAGTACTTC	CASSHPVNTGQGWGTQYF
NA	TRBV9	TRBJ2-3	TRBD1	TGTGCCAGCAGCGTATGGGACAGCCGCACAGATACGCAGTATTTT	CASSVWDSRTDTQYF